Presented here are 5 T cell receptor beta chains from one specimen sequenced in a study of CD8 T cells in Susac syndrome. It was with random hexamers that about 0.45 to 1 ug RNA was reverse transcribed. TCRdb itself ran the immunoSEQ multiplex PCR reads through MiXCR, one entry per CDR3 protein. The top ten hold around 0.085% of the sample, which has about 200,000 distinct CDR3 sequences, 90% to 95% seen once. Sequenced material: CD4+ T cells from PBMCs. The receptors shown here come from a human donor with multiple sclerosis.

CDR3 sequence: CASSRAGTNEKLFF. DNA of the CDR3: TGTGCCAGTAGTCGCGCTGGGACTAATGAAAAACTGTTTTTT. J is TRBJ1-4 and V is TRBV19; D gene ambiguous. V was cut by 5 bases and J by 2 bases, with 9 bases left in between. Germline loops: CDR1 LNHDA, CDR2 SQIVND (reference sequence). This CDR3 spans 14 amino acids.

The rearrangement joins TRBV29-1 to TRBJ2-1; TRBD2 matches 9 bases. J lost 3 bases, V lost 3 bases, and 3 bases had no gene match. There are 14 residues in the CDR3. Germline CDR1 is SQVTM and CDR2 is ANQGSEA. The CDR3 sequence is CSVDSLAGYNEQFF. CDR3 DNA: TGCAGCGTTGATTCACTAGCGGGCTACAATGAGCAGTTCTTC.

The rearrangement links TRBV5-1 to TRBJ1-1; D is ambiguous. Germline CDR1 SGHRS, CDR2 YFSETQ. Trimming removed 2 bases from V and 1 base from J, with 6 bases in between. The CDR3 totals 13 residues. CDR3 amino acids: CASSFDANTEAFF. CDR3 DNA sequence: TGCGCCAGCAGCTTCGACGCGAACACTGAAGCTTTCTTT.

The V gene is TRBV11-2, the J gene TRBJ2-7; a possible D gene is TRBD2 (6 bases). V shed 6 bases and J shed 2 bases, with 17 bases lying between them. The CDR3 has 15 amino acids. In germline, CDR1 is SGHAT, CDR2 FQNNGV. The DNA of the CDR3 is TGTGCCAGCAGAAAGGGAGCGGGCCAACCCTACGAGCAGTACTTC. Its translation is CASRKGAGQPYEQYF. Complete variable domain (other parts from reference TRBV11-2 and TRBJ2-7): EAGVAQSPRYKIIEKRQSVAFWCNPISGHATLYWYQQILGQGPKLLIQFQNNGVVDDSQLPKDRFSAERLKGVDSTLKIQPAKLEDSAVYLCASRKGAGQPYEQYFGPGTRLTVT.

The rearrangement links TRBV24-1 to TRBJ2-7; 9 bases align to TRBD1. This CDR3 contains 15 residues. The germline CDR1 and CDR2 sequences are KGHDR and SFDVKD. Losses at the gene ends were 4 bases for V and 4 bases for J; bases not matched to a gene: 7. In DNA form, the CDR3 reads TGTGCCACCAGTGACACCGGGACAGGGATTTACGAGCAGTACTTC. The encoded protein is CATSDTGTGIYEQYF.